The T cell receptor beta chain under discussion was sequenced for a study of T-cell memory formation after mild COVID-19. In TCRdb, the 5' RACE reads were re-called with MiXCR into one record per CDR3 protein. The data contain fewer than 600,000 distinct CDR3 sequences, about 20% of them singletons. The germline CDR1 and CDR2 sequences are SGHDN and FVKESK. This CDR3 has 15 amino acids. Trimming took 1 base from V and 5 from J, leaving 14 bases between them. The source of this sequence is an adult woman who had mild COVID-19 (a few samples of this study predate the infection). Cell type and time point are not known. The rearrangement uses TRBV14 and TRBJ2-5, with D possibly matching TRBD2 (6 bases). Material for sequencing was PBMCs or a T cell subset sorted from them (not recorded which). The CDR3 sequence is CASSQGSGAVETQYF. Written as DNA, the CDR3 is TGTGCCAGCAGCCAAGGCTCGGGAGCTGTGGAGACCCAGTACTTC.